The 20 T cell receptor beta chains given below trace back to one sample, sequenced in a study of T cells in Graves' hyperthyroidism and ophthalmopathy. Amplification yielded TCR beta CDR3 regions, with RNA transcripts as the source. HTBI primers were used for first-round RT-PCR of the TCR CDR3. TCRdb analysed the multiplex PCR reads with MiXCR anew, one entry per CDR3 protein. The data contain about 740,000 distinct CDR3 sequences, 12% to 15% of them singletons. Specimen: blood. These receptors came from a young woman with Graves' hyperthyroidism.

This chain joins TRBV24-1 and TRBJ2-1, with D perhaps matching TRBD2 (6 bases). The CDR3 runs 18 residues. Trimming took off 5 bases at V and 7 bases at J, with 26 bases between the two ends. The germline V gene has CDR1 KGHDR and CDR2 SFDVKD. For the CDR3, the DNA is TGTGCCACCAGTGGGCCCGAGGGCAGGGCGGGGAGAGGTAATGAGCAGTTCTTC. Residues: CATSGPEGRAGRGNEQFF.

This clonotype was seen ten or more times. The CDR3: CSARDLGAPHHYEQYF. CDR3 coding DNA: TGCAGTGCTAGAGATTTAGGAGCGCCGCATCACTACGAGCAGTACTTC. This chain joins TRBV20-1 and TRBJ2-7; D is undetermined. The length of the CDR3 is 16 residues. V gave up 0 bases and J gave up 3 bases, with 18 bases separating them. CDR1 and CDR2 from the germline V gene are DFQATT and SNEGSKA (reference sequence).

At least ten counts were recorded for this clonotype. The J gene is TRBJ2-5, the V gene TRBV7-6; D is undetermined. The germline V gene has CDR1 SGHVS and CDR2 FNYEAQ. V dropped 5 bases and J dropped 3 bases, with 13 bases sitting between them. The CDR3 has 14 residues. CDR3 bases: TGTGCCAGCAGCCCCATCGTCCTTAAAGAGACCCAGTACTTC. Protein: CASSPIVLKETQYF.

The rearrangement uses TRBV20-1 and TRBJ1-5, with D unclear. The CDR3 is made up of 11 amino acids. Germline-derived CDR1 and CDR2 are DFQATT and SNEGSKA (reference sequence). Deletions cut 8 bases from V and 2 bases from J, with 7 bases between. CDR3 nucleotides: TGCAGTCCGTTCTGCAATCAGCCCCAGCATTTT. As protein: CSPFCNQPQHF.

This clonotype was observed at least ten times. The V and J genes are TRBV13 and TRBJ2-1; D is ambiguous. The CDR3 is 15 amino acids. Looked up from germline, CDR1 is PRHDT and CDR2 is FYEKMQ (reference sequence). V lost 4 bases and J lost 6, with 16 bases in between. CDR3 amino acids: CASSSPLIRRNEQFF. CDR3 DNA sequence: TGTGCCAGCAGCTCTCCCCTAATTCGTCGCAATGAGCAGTTCTTC. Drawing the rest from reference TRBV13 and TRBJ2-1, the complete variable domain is AAGVIQSPRHLIKEKRETATLKCYPIPRHDTVYWYQQGPGQDPQFLISFYEKMQSDKGSIPDRFSAQQFSDYHSELNMSSLELGDSALYFCASSSPLIRRNEQFFGPGTRLTVL.

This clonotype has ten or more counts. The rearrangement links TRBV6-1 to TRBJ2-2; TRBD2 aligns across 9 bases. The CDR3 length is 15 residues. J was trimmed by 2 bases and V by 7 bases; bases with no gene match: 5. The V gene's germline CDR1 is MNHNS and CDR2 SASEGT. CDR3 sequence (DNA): TGTGCCAGCAACCCGACTAGCGGTAACACCGGGGAGCTGTTTTTT. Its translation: CASNPTSGNTGELFF.

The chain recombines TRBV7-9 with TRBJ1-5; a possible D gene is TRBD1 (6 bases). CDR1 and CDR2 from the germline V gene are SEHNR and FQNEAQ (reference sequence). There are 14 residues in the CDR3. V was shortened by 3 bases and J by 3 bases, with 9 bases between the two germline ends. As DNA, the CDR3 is TGTGCCAGCAGCTTTGGGGACATCAATCAGCCCCAGCATTTT. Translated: CASSFGDINQPQHF.

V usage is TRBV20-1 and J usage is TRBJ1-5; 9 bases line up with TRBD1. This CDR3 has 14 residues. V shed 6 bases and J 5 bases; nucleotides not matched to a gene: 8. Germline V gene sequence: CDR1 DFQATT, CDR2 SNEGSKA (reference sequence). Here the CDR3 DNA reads TGCAGTGCCAGGACAGGGGTTCGGGATCAGCCCCAGCATTTT. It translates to CSARTGVRDQPQHF.

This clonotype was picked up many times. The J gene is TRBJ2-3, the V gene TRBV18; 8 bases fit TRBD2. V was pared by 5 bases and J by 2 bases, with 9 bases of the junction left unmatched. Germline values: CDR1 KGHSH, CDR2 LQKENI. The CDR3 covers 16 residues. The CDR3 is CASSSGTRVFTDTQYF. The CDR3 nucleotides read TGTGCCAGCTCATCAGGGACTAGAGTTTTCACAGATACGCAGTATTTT. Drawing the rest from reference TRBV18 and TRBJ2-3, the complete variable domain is NAGVMQNPRHLVRRRGQEARLRCSPMKGHSHVYWYRQLPEEGLKFMVYLQKENIIDESGMPKERFSAEFPKEGPSILRIQQVVRGDSAAYFCASSSGTRVFTDTQYFGPGTRLTVL.

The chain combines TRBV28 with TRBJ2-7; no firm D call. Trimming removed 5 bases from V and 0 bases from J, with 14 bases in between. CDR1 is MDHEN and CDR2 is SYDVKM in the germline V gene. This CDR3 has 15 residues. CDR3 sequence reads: CASSPSHPSSYEQYF. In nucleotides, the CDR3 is TGTGCCAGCAGTCCGAGTCACCCAAGCTCCTACGAGCAGTACTTC.

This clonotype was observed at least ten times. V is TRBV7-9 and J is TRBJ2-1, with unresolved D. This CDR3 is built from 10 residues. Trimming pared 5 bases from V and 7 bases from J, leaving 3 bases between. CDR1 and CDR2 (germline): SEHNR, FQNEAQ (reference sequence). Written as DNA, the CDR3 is TGTGCCAGCAGCGTTAATGAGCAGTTCTTC. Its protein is CASSVNEQFF.

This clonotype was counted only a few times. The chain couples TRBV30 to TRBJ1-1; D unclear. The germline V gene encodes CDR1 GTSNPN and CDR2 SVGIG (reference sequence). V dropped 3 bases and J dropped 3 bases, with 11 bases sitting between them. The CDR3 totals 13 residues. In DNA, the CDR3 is TGTGCCTGGAGCTCGGGCGCCCACACTGAAGCTTTCTTT. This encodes CAWSSGAHTEAFF.

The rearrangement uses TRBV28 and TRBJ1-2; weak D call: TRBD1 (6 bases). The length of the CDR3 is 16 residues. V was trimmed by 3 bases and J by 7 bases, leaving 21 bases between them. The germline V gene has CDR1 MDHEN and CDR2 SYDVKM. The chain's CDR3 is CASSFGSTGGICGYTF. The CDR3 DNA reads TGTGCCAGCAGTTTCGGGTCGACAGGAGGGATCTGTGGCTACACCTTC.

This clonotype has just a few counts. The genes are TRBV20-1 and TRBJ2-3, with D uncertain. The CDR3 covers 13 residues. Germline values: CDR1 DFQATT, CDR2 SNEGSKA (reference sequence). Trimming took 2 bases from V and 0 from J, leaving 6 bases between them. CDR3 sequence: CSARRPSTDTQYF. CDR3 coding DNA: TGCAGTGCTAGAAGACCCAGCACAGATACGCAGTATTTT.

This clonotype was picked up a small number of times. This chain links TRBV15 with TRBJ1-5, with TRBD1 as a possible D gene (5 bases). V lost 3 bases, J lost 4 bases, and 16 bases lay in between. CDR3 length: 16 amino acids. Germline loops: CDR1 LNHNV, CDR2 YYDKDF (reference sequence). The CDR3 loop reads CATSRGLRGVNQPQHF. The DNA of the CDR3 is TGTGCCACCAGCAGGGGTTTACGGGGGGTAAATCAGCCCCAGCATTTT. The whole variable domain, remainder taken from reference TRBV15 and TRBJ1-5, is DAMVIQNPRYQVTQFGKPVTLSCSQTLNHNVMYWYQQKSSQAPKLLFHYYDKDFNNEADTPDNFQSRRPNTSFCFLDIRSPGLGDTAMYLCATSRGLRGVNQPQHFGDGTRLSIL.

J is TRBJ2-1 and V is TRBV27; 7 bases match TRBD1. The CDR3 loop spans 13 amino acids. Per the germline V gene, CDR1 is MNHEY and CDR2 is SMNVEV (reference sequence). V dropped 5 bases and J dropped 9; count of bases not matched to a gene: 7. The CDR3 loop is CASSHEGGSEQFF. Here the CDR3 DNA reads TGTGCCAGCAGTCATGAAGGGGGCAGTGAGCAGTTCTTC.

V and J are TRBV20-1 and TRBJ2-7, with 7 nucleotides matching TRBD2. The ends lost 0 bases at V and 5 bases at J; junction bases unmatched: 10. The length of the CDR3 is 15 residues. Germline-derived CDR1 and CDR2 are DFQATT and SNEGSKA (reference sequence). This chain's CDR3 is CSARDFGGGRNEQYF. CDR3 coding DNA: TGCAGTGCTAGAGATTTCGGGGGAGGGAGGAACGAGCAGTACTTC.

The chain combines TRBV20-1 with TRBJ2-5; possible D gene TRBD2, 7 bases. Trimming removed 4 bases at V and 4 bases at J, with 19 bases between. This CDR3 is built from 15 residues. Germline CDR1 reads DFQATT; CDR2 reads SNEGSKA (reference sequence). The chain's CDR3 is CSANDRSGEGETQYF. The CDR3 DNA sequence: TGCAGTGCTAACGATAGGTCAGGGGAGGGAGAGACCCAGTACTTC.

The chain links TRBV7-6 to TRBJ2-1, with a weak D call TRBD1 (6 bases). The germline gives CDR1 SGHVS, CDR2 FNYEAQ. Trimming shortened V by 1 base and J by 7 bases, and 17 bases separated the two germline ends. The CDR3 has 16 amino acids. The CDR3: CASSLELGTPRNEQFF. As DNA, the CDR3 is TGTGCCAGCAGCTTAGAGCTAGGGACACCAAGGAATGAGCAGTTCTTC.

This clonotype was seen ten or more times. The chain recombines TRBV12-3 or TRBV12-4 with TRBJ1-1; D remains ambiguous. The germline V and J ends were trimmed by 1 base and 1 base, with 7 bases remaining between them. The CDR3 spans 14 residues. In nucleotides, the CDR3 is TGTGCCAGCAGTTTAGGGGTTACGAACACTGAAGCTTTCTTT. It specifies CASSLGVTNTEAFF.